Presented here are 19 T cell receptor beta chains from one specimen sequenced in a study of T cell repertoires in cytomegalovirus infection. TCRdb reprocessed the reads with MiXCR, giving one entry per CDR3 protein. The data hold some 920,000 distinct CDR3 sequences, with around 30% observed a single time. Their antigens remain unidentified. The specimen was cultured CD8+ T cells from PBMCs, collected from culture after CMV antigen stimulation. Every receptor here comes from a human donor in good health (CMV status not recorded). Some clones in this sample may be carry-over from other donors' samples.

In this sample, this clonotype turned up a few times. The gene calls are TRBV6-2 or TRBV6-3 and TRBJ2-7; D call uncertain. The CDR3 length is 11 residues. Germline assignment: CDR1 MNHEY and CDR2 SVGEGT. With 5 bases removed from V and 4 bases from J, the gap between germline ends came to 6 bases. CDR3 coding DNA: TGTGCCAGCAGTCGAGGATACGAGCAGTACGTC. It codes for CASSRGYEQYV.

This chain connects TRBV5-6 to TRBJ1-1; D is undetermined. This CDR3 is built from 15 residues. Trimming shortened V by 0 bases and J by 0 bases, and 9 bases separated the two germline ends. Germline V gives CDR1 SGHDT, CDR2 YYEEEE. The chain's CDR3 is CASSLGKPMNTEAFF. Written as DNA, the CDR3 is TGTGCCAGCAGCTTGGGGAAGCCGATGAACACTGAAGCTTTCTTT.

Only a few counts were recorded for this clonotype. Here the CDR3 reads CASSTWDRGVGYTF. CDR3 nucleotides: TGCGCCAGCAGCACCTGGGACAGGGGTGTTGGCTACACCTTC. The chain employs TRBV5-1 and TRBJ1-2; 10 bases fit TRBD1. In germline, CDR1 is SGHRS, CDR2 YFSETQ. Trimming at V came to 4 bases and at J to 7 bases, leaving 7 bases not matched to a gene. The CDR3 spans 14 residues.

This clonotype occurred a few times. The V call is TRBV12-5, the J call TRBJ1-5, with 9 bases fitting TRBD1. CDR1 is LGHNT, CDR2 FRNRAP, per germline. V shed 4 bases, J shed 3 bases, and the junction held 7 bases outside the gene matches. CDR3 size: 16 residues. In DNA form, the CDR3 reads TGTGCTAGTGGTTCCCCGAGACAGGGGGACAATCAGCCCCAGCATTTT. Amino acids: CASGSPRQGDNQPQHF.

CDR3 sequence reads: CASSFPAYIGREESYNEQFF. The CDR3 DNA sequence: TGTGCCAGCAGCTTTCCGGCCTATATAGGGCGGGAGGAATCCTACAATGAGCAGTTCTTC. The rearrangement uses TRBV7-8 and TRBJ2-1; TRBD2 aligns across 8 bases. Germline CDR1 SGHVS, CDR2 FQNEAQ. The CDR3 extends over 20 amino acids. The junction had 17 bases not matched to a gene; V was cut back by 3 bases and J by 1 base.

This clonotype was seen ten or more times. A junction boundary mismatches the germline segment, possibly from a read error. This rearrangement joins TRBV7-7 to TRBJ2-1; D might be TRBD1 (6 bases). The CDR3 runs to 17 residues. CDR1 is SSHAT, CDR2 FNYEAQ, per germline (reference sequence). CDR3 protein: CASSPDPFQGRNNEQFF. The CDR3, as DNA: TGTGCTAGCAGCCCCGATCCCTTCCAGGGGCGAAACAATGAGCAGTTCTTC.

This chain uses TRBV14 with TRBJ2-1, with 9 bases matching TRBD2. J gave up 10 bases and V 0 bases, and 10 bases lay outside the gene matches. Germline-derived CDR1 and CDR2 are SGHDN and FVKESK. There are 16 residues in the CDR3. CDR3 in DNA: TGTGCCAGCAGCCAAGACCGACTAGCGGCATTTCGGGAGCAGTTCTTC. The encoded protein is CASSQDRLAAFREQFF.

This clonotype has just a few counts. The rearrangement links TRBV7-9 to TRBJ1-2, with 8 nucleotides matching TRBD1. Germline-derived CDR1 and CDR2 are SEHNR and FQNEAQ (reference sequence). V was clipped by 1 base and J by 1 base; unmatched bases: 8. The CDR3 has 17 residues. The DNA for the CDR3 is TGTGCCAGCAGCTTAGGAGAGGGACAGGAACTTAACTATGGCTACACCTTC. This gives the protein CASSLGEGQELNYGYTF.

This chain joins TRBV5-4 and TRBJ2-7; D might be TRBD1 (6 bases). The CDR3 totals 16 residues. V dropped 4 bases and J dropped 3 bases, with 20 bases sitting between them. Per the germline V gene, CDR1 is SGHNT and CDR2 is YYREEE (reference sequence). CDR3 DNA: TGTGCCAGCAGCCAAGAACCCAGACAGGATCACTACGAGCAGTACGTC. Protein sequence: CASSQEPRQDHYEQYV.

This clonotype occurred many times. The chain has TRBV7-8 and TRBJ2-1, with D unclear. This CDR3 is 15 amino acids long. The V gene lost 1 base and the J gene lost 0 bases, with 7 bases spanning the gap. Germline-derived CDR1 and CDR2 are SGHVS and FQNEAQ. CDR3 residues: CASSLVDSSYNEQFF. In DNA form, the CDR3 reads TGTGCCAGCAGCTTAGTCGATAGCTCCTACAATGAGCAGTTCTTC.

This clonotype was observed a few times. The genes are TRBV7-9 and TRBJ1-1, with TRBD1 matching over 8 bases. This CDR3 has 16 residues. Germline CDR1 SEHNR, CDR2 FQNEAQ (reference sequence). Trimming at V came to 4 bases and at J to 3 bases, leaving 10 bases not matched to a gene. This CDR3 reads CASSSNRGQADTEAFF. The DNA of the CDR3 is TGTGCCAGCAGCTCAAACCGGGGACAGGCGGACACTGAAGCTTTCTTT.

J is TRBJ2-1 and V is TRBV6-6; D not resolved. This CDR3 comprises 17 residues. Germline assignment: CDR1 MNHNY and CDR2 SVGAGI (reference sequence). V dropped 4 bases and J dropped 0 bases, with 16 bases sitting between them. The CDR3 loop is CASSLVGSVSSYNEQFF. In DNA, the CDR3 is TGTGCCAGCAGTTTAGTCGGGTCCGTGAGCTCCTACAATGAGCAGTTCTTC.

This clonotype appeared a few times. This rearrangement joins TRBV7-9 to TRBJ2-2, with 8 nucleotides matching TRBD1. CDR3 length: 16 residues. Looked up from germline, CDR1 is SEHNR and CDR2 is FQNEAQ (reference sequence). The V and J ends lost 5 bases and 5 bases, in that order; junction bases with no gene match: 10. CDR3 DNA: TGTGCCAGCAGCCCCGGGACAGGCCGGCGGACCGGGGAGCTGTTTTTT. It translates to CASSPGTGRRTGELFF.

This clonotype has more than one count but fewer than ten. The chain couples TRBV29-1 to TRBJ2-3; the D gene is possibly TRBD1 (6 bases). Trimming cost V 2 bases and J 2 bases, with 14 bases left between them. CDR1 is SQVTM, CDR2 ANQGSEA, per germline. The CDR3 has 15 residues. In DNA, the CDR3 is TGCAGCGTTGAATTGGCAGGGGAAACCACAGATACGCAGTATTTT. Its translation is CSVELAGETTDTQYF.

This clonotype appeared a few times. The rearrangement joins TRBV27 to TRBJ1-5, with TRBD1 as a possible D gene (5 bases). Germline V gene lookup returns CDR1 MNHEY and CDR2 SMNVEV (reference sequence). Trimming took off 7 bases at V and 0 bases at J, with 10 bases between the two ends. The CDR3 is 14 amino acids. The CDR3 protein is CASNGGGSNQPQHF. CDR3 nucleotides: TGTGCCAGCAATGGGGGGGGTAGCAATCAGCCCCAGCATTTT.

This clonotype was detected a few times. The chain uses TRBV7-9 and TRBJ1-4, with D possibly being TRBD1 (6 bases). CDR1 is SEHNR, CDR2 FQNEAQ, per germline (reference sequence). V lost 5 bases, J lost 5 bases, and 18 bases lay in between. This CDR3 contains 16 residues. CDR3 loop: CASSPPRRGGNEKLFF. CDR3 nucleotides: TGTGCCAGCAGCCCCCCCCGCAGGGGAGGGAATGAAAAACTGTTTTTT.

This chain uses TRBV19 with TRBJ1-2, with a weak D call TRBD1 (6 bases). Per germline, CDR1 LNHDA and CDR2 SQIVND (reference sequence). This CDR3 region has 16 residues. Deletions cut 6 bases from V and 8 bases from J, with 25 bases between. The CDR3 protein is CASSLHHQGGGQGYTF. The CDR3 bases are TGTGCCAGTAGCCTACATCACCAAGGGGGGGGCCAAGGCTACACCTTC.

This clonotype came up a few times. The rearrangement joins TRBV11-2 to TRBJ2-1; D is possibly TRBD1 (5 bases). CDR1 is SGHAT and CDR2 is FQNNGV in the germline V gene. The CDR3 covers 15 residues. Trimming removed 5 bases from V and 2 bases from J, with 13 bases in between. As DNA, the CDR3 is TGTGCCAGCAGCCTCCCAAAGGGGCCCTACAATGAGCAGTTCTTC. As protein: CASSLPKGPYNEQFF.

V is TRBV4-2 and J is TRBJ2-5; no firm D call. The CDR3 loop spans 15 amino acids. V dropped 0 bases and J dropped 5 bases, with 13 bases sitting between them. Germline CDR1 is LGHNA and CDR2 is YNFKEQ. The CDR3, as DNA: TGTGCCAGCAGCCAAGAAAGGGTCGAGGTGGAGACCCAGTACTTC. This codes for CASSQERVEVETQYF.